This T cell receptor beta chain was identified during a study of cytomegalovirus exposure and HLA in healthy donors. Study-wide background: Genotyping showed 81% of roughly 390 donors falling in the Caucasian-associated ancestry cluster. Regarding the study as a whole: With later analysis, a missense DCLRE1C variant became linked to TCR beta V- and J-gene trimming.

The PCR ran on 60 Vbeta and 13 Jbeta primers. In the original workflow: An analysis performed later counted 70 million to 90 million unique TCR beta chains (roughly 11 million of them shared). Repertoires were generated with immunoSEQ multiplex PCR, while TCRdb's copy carries only in-frame clones and drops some. The V and J calls and clone size are taken from that table; D and trimming were inferred from the DNA. The top ten hold approximately 3% of the sample, which has under 200,000 clones, about 65% seen once. The germline V gene encodes CDR1 SGDLS and CDR2 YYNGEE. V dropped 4 bases and J dropped 8 bases, with 19 bases sitting between them. This CDR3 has 15 amino acids. As for this clone: Its antigen is unidentified.

The specimen sequenced was PBMCs. The chain has TRBV9 and TRBJ2-1; TRBD2 might be the D (6 bases). The source of this sequence is a woman younger than 45 in good health and CMV-seronegative. The CDR3 DNA reads TGTGCCAGCAGCTCAACGGGTGGGACTGGGGATGAGCAGTTCTTC. This translates into CASSSTGGTGDEQFF.